This T cell receptor (beta chain) is drawn from a study of CD8 T cells in Susac syndrome. From blood CD8+ and CD4+ T cells, the TCR beta chain was sequenced. An input of roughly 0.5 to 1 ug of RNA was subjected to reverse transcription using random hexamers. By means of immunoSEQ multiplex PCR, TCR beta CDR3 spanning 54 Vbeta and 13 Jbeta underwent amplification. TCRdb redid the calling of the immunoSEQ multiplex PCR reads with MiXCR, one entry per CDR3 protein. Of some 220,000 distinct CDR3 sequences listed, around 96% are singletons. The V gene end was trimmed by 4 bases and the J gene end by 5 bases; junction bases not matched to a gene: 8. Germline CDR1 reads SGHKS; CDR2 reads YYEKEE (reference sequence). CDR3 length equals 16 residues.

Sequenced input: CD4+ T cells from PBMCs. The chain has TRBV5-5 and TRBJ2-3; TRBD2 aligns across 12 bases. The TCR originated in a human donor with multiple sclerosis. CDR3 protein: CASSAGLAGTEDTQYF. CDR3 coding DNA: TGTGCCAGCAGCGCCGGACTAGCGGGGACTGAAGATACGCAGTATTTT. Looking up the rest from reference TRBV5-5 and TRBJ2-3 gives the full variable domain: DAGVTQSPTHLIKTRGQQVTLRCSPISGHKSVSWYQQVLGQGPQFIFQYYEKEERGRGNFPDRFSARQFPNYSSELNVNALLLGDSALYLCASSAGLAGTEDTQYFGPGTRLTVL.